This record covers a single T cell receptor beta chain. This sample was taken from a study of blood T cell repertoires in COVID-19. Only in-frame clones appear in the TCRdb table, and some are missing; sequencing was by immunoSEQ multiplex PCR. The repertoire holds some 200,000 clones, with 75% to 90% as singletons. Trimming stripped 0 bases from V and 0 bases from J, with 10 bases between. Germline CDR1 reads LNHDA; CDR2 reads SQIVND (reference sequence). The CDR3 runs to 16 residues. The TCR comes from a young woman in a cohort exposed to, infected with or recovered from COVID-19 (not recorded which). Sequencing input: PBMCs or T cells enriched from blood (not recorded which). V and J are TRBV19 and TRBJ2-3; maybe TRBD2 (5 bases). The CDR3 reads CASSIERVFSTDTQYF. CDR3 bases: TGTGCCAGTAGTATAGAGCGGGTATTTAGCACAGATACGCAGTATTTT.